This T cell receptor beta chain emerged from a study of human T cells and chemical hapten exposure. Looking at the study overall: Investigators sensitized around 2 cm by around 2 cm of upper inner arm skin with 2% DPC.

TCRdb reprocessed the RACE reads via MiXCR and lists one record per CDR3 protein. The sample carries under 100,000 distinct CDR3 sequences, about an eighth recorded once. Notes on the study in general: Compared with pre-sensitization or healthy control sets, expanded TCRs clustered more.

Noted time point: patch test 2, 6 weeks after DPC sensitization. The treatment here: therapeutic diphenylcyclopropenone sensitization with weekly scalp DPC. Suited to DPC and affected by alopecia, the donors ranged from 18 to 70 years old. Note on this clonotype: No antigen is known for it.

The CDR3 consists of 17 residues. The sequenced sample was whole blood, obtained in connection with sensitization to the hapten diphenylcyclopropenone (DPC). V usage is TRBV3-2 and J usage is TRBJ2-7; TRBD2, the table's D call, was not compared with the DNA. TRBV3-2 is designated a pseudogene. The receptor's source is a woman between 40 and 50 years old with alopecia areata. Some clones in this sample may be carry-over from other donors' samples. The DNA of the CDR3 is TGTGCCAGCAGCCAAGAACCCTTGAGCGGCCTAACCTACGAGCAGTACTTC. Amino acids: CASSQEPLSGLTYEQYF.